This paragraph reports one T cell receptor (beta chain). The record originates from a study of blood T cell repertoires in COVID-19. Here immunoSEQ multiplex PCR was the method, and the copy in TCRdb shows in-frame clones only, minus some. The repertoire consists of fewer than 250,000 clones, with about 80% occurring once and the leading ten covering 3% to 4.5%. CDR3 size: 20 residues. Germline trimming cut 0 bases from V and 4 bases from J; bases unmatched to any gene: 16. Germline CDR1 is LGHNA and CDR2 is YNFKEQ. All exposed participants met a person with COVID-19 within 2 weeks before entering the study.

Sequencing was performed on PBMCs or T cells enriched from blood (not recorded which). The chain employs TRBV4-2 and TRBJ1-2, with 11 bases fitting TRBD1. The receptor was derived from a woman between 40 and 50 years old who had been exposed to COVID-19. This CDR3 is CASSQEGIGTGGSRGYGYTF. In DNA, the CDR3 is TGTGCCAGCAGCCAAGAGGGAATAGGGACAGGGGGTTCTCGGGGCTATGGCTACACCTTC.